The 22 T cell receptor beta chains reported below all come from one sample, sequenced in a study of Tregs in tolerant kidney transplant recipients. Assay used: immunoSEQ multiplex PCR; TCRdb lists only in-frame clones, some missing. The sample carries about 240,000 clones, roughly 84% recorded once. Sequencing used CD4+ T cells from blood. All receptors derive from a human donor in good health.

The DNA of the CDR3 is TGTGCCAGTAGTATCCTACTGGGCCCTTTAGCCAAAAACATTCAGTACTTC. Translation: CASSILLGPLAKNIQYF. The chain joins TRBV19 to TRBJ2-4; no clear D. The CDR3 totals 17 residues. Per the germline V gene, CDR1 is LNHDA and CDR2 is SQIVND (reference sequence). Trimming pared 3 bases from V and 0 bases from J, leaving 15 bases between. The whole variable domain, remainder taken from reference TRBV19 and TRBJ2-4, is DGGITQSPKYLFRKEGQNVTLSCEQNLNHDAMYWYRQDPGQGLRLIYYSQIVNDFQKGDIAEGYSVSREKKESFPLTVTSAQKNPTAFYLCASSILLGPLAKNIQYFGAGTRLSVL.

The chain recombines TRBV21-1 with TRBJ1-1. TRBV21-1 is a documented pseudogene. This CDR3 region has 16 residues. Here the CDR3 reads CASSRRRGEADTEAFF. CDR3 bases: TGTGCCAGCAGCCGAAGAAGGGGGGAAGCCGACACTGAAGCTTTCTTT.

This chain connects TRBV5-4 to TRBJ1-2; TRBD1 matches at 10 bases. Germline loops: CDR1 SGHNT, CDR2 YYREEE (reference sequence). V shed 4 bases, J shed 7 bases, and the junction held 10 bases outside the gene matches. CDR3 length: 15 amino acids. CDR3 residues: CASSGDRGLLSGYTF. CDR3 nucleotides: TGTGCCAGCAGCGGGGACAGGGGACTCCTGAGTGGCTACACCTTC.

The chain has TRBV7-8 and TRBJ2-7; D possibly corresponds to TRBD2 (5 bases). The CDR3 has 14 residues. V was pared by 2 bases and J by 1 base, with 9 bases between. CDR1 and CDR2 (germline): SGHVS, FQNEAQ. CDR3 sequence: CASSLPRGSYEQYF. Here the CDR3 DNA reads TGTGCCAGCAGCTTACCCAGAGGGTCCTACGAGCAGTACTTC.

This clone was seen only once. The chain recombines TRBV10-1 with TRBJ2-3; TRBD1 aligns across 11 bases. Trimming took 4 bases from V and 4 from J; bases not matched to a gene: 4. The CDR3 runs to 15 residues. Germline assignment: CDR1 WNHNN and CDR2 SYGVQD (reference sequence). CDR3 sequence: CASSGRTGGADTQYF. CDR3 DNA: TGCGCCAGCAGTGGGCGGACAGGGGGCGCAGATACGCAGTATTTT.

This sequence joins TRBV10-3 and TRBJ2-7; D is perhaps TRBD1 (6 bases). V dropped 3 bases and J dropped 2 bases, with 23 bases sitting between them. The CDR3 is made up of 18 amino acids. Looked up from germline, CDR1 is ENHRY and CDR2 is SYGVKD. CDR3 coding DNA: TGTGCCATCAGTGATAACAGACCCAACAGGGAGAGAGCCTACGAGCAGTACTTC. Encoded protein: CAISDNRPNRERAYEQYF.

The CDR3 spells CASSRYVAGEIDTQYF. CDR3 sequence (DNA): TGTGCCAGCAGCCGTTACGTAGCGGGAGAGATAGATACGCAGTATTTT. The chain recombines TRBV5-4 with TRBJ2-3; TRBD2 matches at 9 bases. The V gene's germline CDR1 is SGHNT and CDR2 YYREEE (reference sequence). Trimming cost V 4 bases and J 5 bases; bases outside gene matches: 11. The CDR3 covers 16 residues.

DNA of the CDR3: TGCGCCAGCAGTCAATCGGGGGGCGAAGGCTATGGCTACACCTTC. This encodes CASSQSGGEGYGYTF. The gene calls are TRBV23-1 and TRBJ1-2; tentative D call: TRBD1 (6 bases). TRBV23-1 is labeled an ORF, and its function is uncertain. The CDR3 covers 15 residues. V was trimmed by 0 bases and J by 4 bases, leaving 12 bases between them.

The J gene is TRBJ1-2, the V gene TRBV6-1; no firm D call. V was shortened by 5 bases and J by 5 bases, with 12 bases between the two germline ends. The CDR3 contains 13 residues. CDR1 and CDR2 from the germline V gene are MNHNS and SASEGT. The CDR3 region is CASSTPRQYGYTF. The CDR3, as DNA: TGTGCCAGCAGTACGCCCCGGCAATATGGCTACACCTTC.

The rearrangement joins TRBV5-1 to TRBJ1-2; tentatively, D is TRBD1 (5 bases). Germline V gene sequence: CDR1 SGHRS, CDR2 YFSETQ. CDR3 length equals 15 residues. V was trimmed by 0 bases and J by 7 bases, leaving 16 bases between them. This CDR3 is CASSLDGQETGGYTF. The CDR3 bases are TGCGCCAGCAGCTTGGACGGACAAGAGACGGGTGGCTACACCTTC.

For this clone: An end of the junction does not agree with germline; a read error may underlie this. Other DNA variants within this sample encode the same CDR3. The chain couples TRBV2 to TRBJ1-5; D is unresolved. Germline V gives CDR1 SNHLY, CDR2 FYNNEI. This CDR3 has 13 amino acids. Written as DNA, the CDR3 is TGTGCCAGCAATCGGGGTAGCAATCAGCCTCAGCATTTT. Translated: CASNRGSNQPQHF.

The chain combines TRBV5-4 with TRBJ2-7; TRBD1 might be the D (5 bases). The CDR3 runs 13 residues. V was pared by 0 bases and J by 1 base, with 5 bases between. Per the germline V gene, CDR1 is SGHNT and CDR2 is YYREEE (reference sequence). This CDR3 reads CASSLGQSYEQYF. CDR3 nucleotides: TGTGCCAGCAGCTTGGGACAGTCCTACGAGCAGTACTTC.

V is TRBV18 and J is TRBJ1-2, with D uncertain. Looked up from germline, CDR1 is KGHSH and CDR2 is LQKENI. The CDR3 has 13 amino acids. The V end was cut by 3 bases, the J end by 5 bases, with 10 bases between. CDR3 in DNA: TGTGCCAGCTCACCTGGGGATCAGTATGGCTACACCTTC. It codes for CASSPGDQYGYTF.

The chain uses TRBV11-2 and TRBJ1-6; 7 bases fit TRBD1. There are 15 residues in the CDR3. Per the germline V gene, CDR1 is SGHAT and CDR2 is FQNNGV. J gave up 8 bases and V 4 bases, and 8 bases lay outside the gene matches. CDR3 bases: TGTGCCAGCAGCTCCAACAGGGGAAGAGATTCACCCCTCCACTTT. It codes for CASSSNRGRDSPLHF.

CDR3 coding DNA: TGTGCCAGCTCCCTCGACAGGGGGAAAGTCTCGGCTAACTATGGCTACACCTTC. Translating it yields CASSLDRGKVSANYGYTF. The chain recombines TRBV18 with TRBJ1-2, with 9 positions matching TRBD1. The CDR3 is 18 amino acids. Losses at the gene ends were 6 bases for V and 0 bases for J; bases not matched to a gene: 14. CDR1 KGHSH and CDR2 LQKENI come from the germline V gene.

The chain carries TRBV5-4 and TRBJ2-7; 8 nucleotides align to TRBD1. The germline V gene has CDR1 SGHNT and CDR2 YYREEE (reference sequence). The ends lost 4 bases at V and 2 bases at J; junction bases unmatched: 11. This CDR3 contains 16 residues. The CDR3 region is CASSKGQGLGAYEQYF. CDR3 coding DNA: TGTGCCAGCAGCAAAGGACAGGGTTTGGGTGCCTACGAGCAGTACTTC. Drawing the rest from reference TRBV5-4 and TRBJ2-7, the complete variable domain is ETGVTQSPTHLIKTRGQQVTLRCSSQSGHNTVSWYQQALGQGPQFIFQYYREEENGRGNFPPRFSGLQFPNYSSELNVNALELDDSALYLCASSKGQGLGAYEQYFGPGTRLTVT.

V is TRBV7-3 and J is TRBJ2-3; 8 positions agree with TRBD1. The CDR3 loop spans 14 amino acids. Trimming removed 4 bases from V and 6 bases from J; junction bases left unmatched: 6. The germline gives CDR1 SGHTA, CDR2 FQGTGA. The CDR3 sequence is CASSSQGAWDTQYF. The CDR3, as DNA: TGTGCCAGCAGCTCTCAGGGGGCTTGGGATACGCAGTATTTT.

The chain has TRBV5-1 and TRBJ2-7; D might be TRBD1 (6 bases). The CDR3 is 15 residues long. Germline loops: CDR1 SGHRS, CDR2 YFSETQ. The V end lost 3 bases, the J end lost 5 bases, and 18 bases lay between the germline ends. The CDR3 DNA is TGCGCCAGCAGCTGGGGGCCAGGGCCCGGGGACGAGCAGTACTTC. It specifies CASSWGPGPGDEQYF.

This chain joins TRBV5-1 and TRBJ2-5, with a possible D match to TRBD1 (6 bases). The V end lost 4 bases, the J end lost 2 bases, and 12 bases lay between the germline ends. The CDR3 spans 14 residues. CDR1 SGHRS and CDR2 YFSETQ come from the germline V gene. The CDR3 spells CASSTKRGQETQYF. The CDR3 DNA reads as TGCGCCAGCAGCACGAAAAGGGGGCAAGAGACCCAGTACTTC.

The rearrangement joins TRBV6-5 to TRBJ2-4; D ambiguous. Germline values: CDR1 MNHEY, CDR2 SVGAGI. The CDR3 consists of 16 residues. Trimming cost V 4 bases and J 0 bases, with 13 bases left between them. CDR3 DNA: TGTGCCAGCAGTTCGTCGGGTACACTAGCCAAAAACATTCAGTACTTC. This gives the protein CASSSSGTLAKNIQYF.

This clone occurred once. The chain links TRBV11-2 to TRBJ2-3, with D perhaps TRBD2 (6 bases). Germline loops: CDR1 SGHAT, CDR2 FQNNGV. This CDR3 spans 15 amino acids. V was cut by 0 bases and J by 0 bases, with 7 bases left in between. The CDR3 loop reads CASSLELASTDTQYF. The DNA for the CDR3 is TGTGCCAGCAGCTTAGAGCTAGCGAGCACAGATACGCAGTATTTT.

The J gene is TRBJ2-5, the V gene TRBV5-1; 12 nucleotides line up with TRBD2. Germline CDR1 SGHRS, CDR2 YFSETQ. The V and J ends lost 4 bases and 2 bases, in that order; junction bases with no gene match: 3. This CDR3 contains 15 residues. CDR3 residues: CASSGGTSGQETQYF. As DNA, the CDR3 is TGCGCCAGCAGCGGAGGGACTAGCGGGCAAGAGACCCAGTACTTC.